This record concerns one TCR beta chain sequence. Clones were sequenced by immunoSEQ multiplex PCR, and TCRdb holds only the in-frame ones, with some missing. The sample holds about 180,000 clones, 75% to 90% seen once. The sample belongs to a study of blood T cell repertoires in COVID-19. Trimming took 1 base from V and 5 from J; bases not matched to a gene: 8. Looked up from germline, CDR1 is SGHVS and CDR2 is FNYEAQ. This CDR3 is 15 amino acids long. The source material was PBMCs or T cells enriched from blood (not recorded which). This rearrangement joins TRBV7-6 to TRBJ2-7; 7 bases agree with TRBD1. The receptor's source is a middle-aged woman with acute COVID-19. CDR3 sequence reads: CASSLEDRASHEQYF. CDR3 nucleotide sequence: TGTGCCAGCAGCTTAGAAGACAGGGCGTCCCACGAGCAGTACTTC.